This T cell receptor beta chain was identified during a study of blood T cell repertoires in COVID-19. Overall study: Recovered Cohort 3 donors showed two negative PCRs, clearance, or symptom resolution. The study drew acute and convalescent COVID-19 samples from the United States, Italy and Spain.

Per germline, CDR1 GTSNPN and CDR2 SVGIG (reference sequence). Trimming cost V 4 bases and J 2 bases; bases outside gene matches: 4. This CDR3 is 13 amino acids long. Original analysis: It was from reference gene primer amplification that nucleated cell counts were estimated. TCRdb's table, derived via immunoSEQ multiplex PCR, lists solely in-frame clones and lacks some. That table is the source of V, J and clone size, and D and trimming were worked out from the DNA. Among over 200,000 clones listed, roughly nine tenths were seen once. Living in roughly 23 US areas, the participants were between about 18 and 100 years of age.

The chain carries TRBV30 and TRBJ2-7, with 8 bases lining up with TRBD2. The origin of this receptor is a woman between 45 and 65 years old in a cohort exposed to, infected with or recovered from COVID-19 (not recorded which). The source material was PBMCs or T cells enriched from blood (not recorded which). The CDR3: CAWNTGGPYEQYF. DNA of the CDR3: TGTGCCTGGAATACGGGGGGGCCCTACGAGCAGTACTTC.